The sequence of this TCR beta chain was determined in a study of blood T cell repertoires in COVID-19. Looked up from germline, CDR1 is SGHAT and CDR2 is FQNNGV. This CDR3 region has 14 residues. With 5 bases removed from V and 5 bases from J, the gap between germline ends came to 16 bases. The authors' processing: The authors estimated nucleated cell counts from reference gene primer amplification. Using immunoSEQ multiplex PCR, the repertoire was profiled, and TCRdb retains in-frame clones only, with some absent. V and J calls and clone size are as listed in that table; D and trimming were resolved from the DNA. In the table there are more than 65,000 clones, about 70% of which are singletons.

This clonotype was sampled from an elderly woman with active or convalescent COVID-19. This chain joins TRBV11-2 and TRBJ2-7, with a possible D match to TRBD2 (7 bases). What was sequenced was peripheral blood. In DNA, the CDR3 is TGTGCCAGCAGCAGGGAGGTCGGGGGGCACGAGCAGTACTTC. Amino acid sequence: CASSREVGGHEQYF.